This is a list of T cell receptor beta chains from one sample in a study of blood T cell repertoires in COVID-19. The protocol was immunoSEQ multiplex PCR, while the TCRdb copy is restricted to in-frame clones and leaves out a portion. The table records approximately 150,000 clones, around 90% of them present only once. Sequenced sample: peripheral blood. The receptors originated from a man between 18 and 35 years old with COVID-19, enrolled during active disease. The CDR3 runs from the conserved cysteine through the conserved F or W. The D gene is left open where the match is weak. Clone size is given for some rows only: seen once, a few or many times, or a class if the clone is expanded.

abundance,d_gene,j_gene,v_gene,CDR3nt,CDR3aa
-,TRBD1,TRBJ1-2,TRBV6-5,TGTGCCAGCAGTTACTCGACAGGGGGCTCTCGGGGCTACACCTTC,CASSYSTGGSRGYTF
few,TRBD1,TRBJ1-5,TRBV28,TGTGCCAGCACGAACAGGGGGAGGGTTCAGCCCCAGCATTTT,CASTNRGRVQPQHF
-,-,TRBJ2-3,TRBV30,TGTGCCTGGACTGAGACAGATACGCAGTATTTT,CAWTETDTQYF
-,TRBD1,TRBJ1-1,TRBV7-2,TGTGCCAGCAGCTTGGGACAGGTAACTGAAGCTTTCTTT,CASSLGQVTEAFF
-,-,TRBJ2-3,TRBV21-1,TGTGCCAGCAGCAATCCCCTGAAGGCCAGGTTGGGAGATACGCAGTATTTT,CASSNPLKARLGDTQYF
-,TRBD1,TRBJ1-2,TRBV18,TGTGCCAGCTCACCAACTCCGGGACAGGGATATGGCTACACCTTC,CASSPTPGQGYGYTF
-,-,TRBJ1-1,TRBV27,TGTGCCAGCAGCCCCAGGGCGAACACTGAAGCTTTCTTT,CASSPRANTEAFF
-,TRBD2,TRBJ2-7,TRBV4-3,TGCGCCAGCAGCCCTACGGGAGGGCCCTACGAGCAGTACTTC,CASSPTGGPYEQYF
few,-,TRBJ2-7,TRBV28,TGTGCCAGCAGTTTAACAGGGACGGGGGAGCAGTACTTC,CASSLTGTGEQYF
-,TRBD1,TRBJ1-2,TRBV7-9,TGTGCCAGCAGCTCCTTTAAGGGGGCGGGGTATGGCTACACCTTC,CASSSFKGAGYGYTF
-,-,TRBJ1-2,TRBV4-1,TGCGCCAGCAGCCCCTGGATGGAGGGCGGGTCGCATGGCTACACCTTC,CASSPWMEGGSHGYTF
-,-,TRBJ1-1,TRBV7-3,TGTGCCAGCAGCGAGGGGGTCAGCGGCTCTGAAGCTTTCTTT,CASSEGVSGSEAFF
-,TRBD1,TRBJ1-2,TRBV25-1,TGTGCCAGCAGTGAGGCCCCAATGGGACAGTTAGTCGGCTACACCTTC,CASSEAPMGQLVGYTF
-,TRBD1,TRBJ1-5,TRBV2,TGTGCCAGCAGTGAAAGGCCGGGACAGGGTAGACGCAATCAGCCCCAGCATTTT,CASSERPGQGRRNQPQHF
-,-,TRBJ2-7,TRBV6-5,TGTGCCAGCAGTCGTCGACAGAACGAGCAGTACTTC,CASSRRQNEQYF
-,TRBD1,TRBJ1-1,TRBV5-1,TGCGCCAGCAGCTTTGTTATGGACAGGGGTAGGACTGAAGCTTTCTTT,CASSFVMDRGRTEAFF
-,-,TRBJ2-3,TRBV7-3,TGTGCCAGCAGCTTAAGCGGCTCCACAGATACGCAGTATTTT,CASSLSGSTDTQYF
-,-,TRBJ1-2,TRBV7-2,TGTGCCAGCAGCACAGCGGGGAACTATGGCTACACCTTC,CASSTAGNYGYTF
-,-,TRBJ1-2,TRBV7-2,TGTGCCAGCAGCTTAGCAGTTGGGGCAGCAACAGGAATCTATGGCTACACCTTC,CASSLAVGAATGIYGYTF
-,-,TRBJ2-7,TRBV7-2,TGTGCCAGCAGCTTAACAGGGAAGGACGAGCAGTACTTC,CASSLTGKDEQYF
-,-,TRBJ1-1,TRBV19,TGTGCCAGTACCCCGGCGGGACGGCTGAACACTGAAGCTTTCTTT,CASTPAGRLNTEAFF
-,-,TRBJ1-5,TRBV24-1,TGTGCCCCCGGATACAGGGAAGGAAGCAATCAGCCCCAGCATTTT,CAPGYREGSNQPQHF
-,-,TRBJ1-4,TRBV9,TGTGCCAGCAGCCCCCAGCCGATACCGGCGGGAAAACTGCTTTTT,CASSPQPIPAGKLLF
-,TRBD1,TRBJ1-6,TRBV18,TGTGCCAGCTCACCGGATGACAGGGGGTTTTCACCCCTCCACTTT,CASSPDDRGFSPLHF
-,TRBD1,TRBJ1-5,TRBV10-3,TGTGCCATCAGTGGGACAGGGAATCAGCCCCAGCATTTT,CAISGTGNQPQHF
-,-,TRBJ1-5,TRBV30,TGTGCCTGGAGTGTACATGGAGGGGATAATCAGCCCCAGCATTTT,CAWSVHGGDNQPQHF
-,-,TRBJ2-3,TRBV18,TGTGCCAGCTCCCCTCAGGCAGATACGCAGTATTTT,CASSPQADTQYF
-,TRBD2,TRBJ2-1,TRBV19,TGTGCCAGTAGTATAGGTCTAGCGGGAGCATGGAATGAGCAGTTCTTC,CASSIGLAGAWNEQFF
-,TRBD1,TRBJ1-4,TRBV7-9,TGTGCCAGCAGCCCCGGGACAGGGAATGAAAAACTGCTTTTT,CASSPGTGNEKLLF
-,TRBD2,TRBJ2-7,TRBV7-9,TGTGCCAGCAGCTTTCCCAGCGGGAGGGGTGGCGAGCAGTACTTC,CASSFPSGRGGEQYF
-,-,TRBJ1-2,TRBV6-5,TGTGCCAGCCTTGCCGAGATTAATAACTATGGCTACACCTTC,CASLAEINNYGYTF
-,TRBD1,TRBJ1-3,TRBV28,TGTGCCACTCGACAGGGTAACTCTGGAAACACCATATATTTT,CATRQGNSGNTIYF
-,-,TRBJ1-2,TRBV19,TGTGCCAGTAGTATACCCGCGCGGGGAGTTTATGGCTACACCTTC,CASSIPARGVYGYTF
-,-,TRBJ1-5,TRBV27,TGTGCCAGCAGTTCTCGCGGGCTAAGCAATCAGCCCCAGCATTTT,CASSSRGLSNQPQHF
-,-,TRBJ1-2,TRBV6-1,TGTGCCAGCAGTGAAAGGGGCCCCAGGGATGGCTACACCTTC,CASSERGPRDGYTF
-,-,TRBJ2-2,TRBV6-2/TRBV6-3,TGTGCCAGCAGTTACACAGACACCGGGGAGCTGTTTTTT,CASSYTDTGELFF
-,-,TRBJ2-3,TRBV5-1,TGCGCCAGCAGCTTGCGGCCCCTAGAGTCAGATACGCAGTATTTT,CASSLRPLESDTQYF
-,-,TRBJ1-2,TRBV6-5,TGTGCCAGCAGCCTCCTAGGGGGGGCGGGCTATGGCTACACCTTC,CASSLLGGAGYGYTF
once,TRBD2,TRBJ2-7,TRBV10-2,TGCGCCAGCAGCGTTGGGACTAGCGGGAGTTACGAGCAGTACTTC,CASSVGTSGSYEQYF
-,-,TRBJ1-5,TRBV28,TGTGCCAGCAGTTTTGGCCAGGGTACTTCTCAGCCCCAGCATTTT,CASSFGQGTSQPQHF
-,-,TRBJ1-1,TRBV28,TGTGCCGCCAGCAAACCCCCCGGGATTAGCACTGAAGCTTTCTTT,CAASKPPGISTEAFF
-,-,TRBJ2-5,TRBV15,TGTGCCACCAGCAGCCCCGCAGAAGGTGACTTAAAGAGGACCCAGTACTTC,CATSSPAEGDLKRTQYF
-,-,TRBJ2-7,TRBV6-6,TGTGCCAGCAGTTACTCAGGCCAGGGCTACGAGCAGTACTTC,CASSYSGQGYEQYF